The T cell receptor (beta chain) described here comes from a study of shared clonotypes between healthy human individuals (dated by TCRdb to about 2020). Notes on the research overall: The cohort comprised a couple of women and a few men aged 18 to 49 years. Per donor, three plates each were used for CD4 naive and CD4 memory, two for CD8 naive, and one for CD8 memory. To increase sequencing depth and limit assay-specific biases, different laboratories used diverse techniques to prepare libraries and sequence TCR repertoires. Leukapheresis yielded between about 0.9 and 9 billion PBMCs per donor. The study deeply sequenced blood TCR repertoires of about five healthy adults to estimate repertoire size and the extent of clonotype sharing between individuals. Points the paper makes about the study in general: The small number of donors limited the genetic and exposure-history diversity represented. Higher generation probabilities were observed for clonotypes shared by all four sorted-subset donors than for non-shared clonotypes. Naive subsets generally had larger estimated clonotype richness than memory subsets did. Sampling was limited to blood, and TCR repertoires in tissue likely differ from TCR repertoires in blood. Pairwise subsampling indicated that sequencing depth was expected to affect the degree of clonotype sharing among donors. Even with the large sequencing depth, rarefaction of the sorted-subset datasets indicated that sequencing was incomplete. Roughly 5% of naive CD4, 3.5% of naive CD8, roughly 2.4% of memory CD4, and 0.35% to 0.5% of memory CD8 clonotypes were shared across a few donors.

Donors were healthy HIV-negative adults with no recently reported acute infections or vaccinations. Every donor was a Caucasian adult living in Nashville, Tennessee, USA. Magnetic negative selection was used to enrich CD4+ T cells, after which naive cells were positively selected on CD45RA and the negative fraction became the memory subset. Blood was collected by leukapheresis, and PBMCs were isolated by Ficoll-Histopaque density gradient centrifugation and then cryopreserved in liquid nitrogen vapor phase. Analytical flow cytometry was used to check the purity and quantity of each magnetically sorted T cell population. Genomic DNA was isolated from each sorted fraction and quantified by UV absorbance on a Nanodrop 2000c. TCR CDR3 regions were amplified from genomic DNA by multiplex PCR using the deep immunoSEQ assay. Extracted genomic DNA from each cell subset was spread evenly across all wells of several immunoSEQ 96-well plates, with each plate serving as a replicate. Each replicate PCR for sorted subsets received around 200 ng genomic DNA, equal to 30,000 or so T cell genomes. The purified libraries were quantified using a Qubit 3.0 fluorometer, sized with a Bioanalyzer 2100, and then quantified again using the KAPA Library Quantification kit. Every immunoSEQ 96-well plate was sequenced on a dedicated single-read 150-cycle Illumina NextSeq 550 flow cell. Concerning the study's data processing: Because the immunoSEQ output included only junctional sequences and no quality scores, the filtering could not be the same as the filtering used for full-length reads. Sequences were annotated with PyIR, a Python wrapper for IgBLAST v1.9, and V/J genes and CDR3 were assigned using IMGT germline references. Reads were filtered out if the reads had weak V/J assignments (E-value above 1e-6), no CDR3, stop codons, out-of-frame junctions, or ambiguous translated residues. V3J clonotypes were defined as sequences sharing the same inferred V gene, J gene, and CDR3 amino acid sequence. The percentage overlap between two repertoires was calculated by dividing the number of shared unique clonotypes by the size of the smaller repertoire. RTK rarefaction, the Chao1 estimator, and Recon v2.1 estimates of unobserved clonotypes were used to assess repertoire richness. Generation probabilities for all TCRbeta clonotypes obtained by the gDNA method from a few donors were computed using OLGA. Drawn from immuneACCESS, this table holds only the in-frame rearrangements with V and J called that TCRdb kept. Clones are partly lost; checked studies trace under half to an unresolved V gene and leave the rest unexplained. The V and J calls and clone size come from that table; D and trimming were worked out from the DNA. Recorded for this sample are roughly 2.5 million clones; approximately 94% of them occurred a single time. The top ten clones comprise over 0.12% of the sample.

On this clone: It has no known antigen specificity. The sample holds no much larger clone one base away, and base qualities are not on file.

Sequenced input: naive CD4+ T cells sorted from blood. Interpreted using the paper, the cell subset or site label stands for: CD45RA+ positively selected. The receptor was isolated from a man aged 18 to 30 in good health.

The nucleotides read TGTGCCAGTAATACCCCTGGGACCCCTTACAATGAGCAGTTCTTC. It translates to CASNTPGTPYNEQFF. The chain is assembled from TRBV19 and TRBJ2-1; the D segment is perhaps TRBD1 or TRBD2, each sharing 5 matched bases. V was cut back by 7 bases and J by 4 bases, leaving a gap of 17 bases between them. The CDR3 goes from the cysteine to the phenylalanine over 15 residues. Just the 45-base CDR3 DNA is kept, in frame starting at base 1. The germline V gene (reference sequence) provides CDR1 LNHDA and CDR2 SQIVND.